The rows below give T cell receptor beta chains drawn from one sample of a study of CD8 T cells in ankylosing spondylitis. Each CDR3 protein is one row after TCRdb ran MiXCR on the 5' RACE reads. The sample carries 30,000 to 40,000 distinct CDR3 sequences, 3% to 3.5% recorded once. What was sequenced was blood, either unsorted or a sorted T cell fraction (not recorded which). The receptors originated from a male donor with ankylosing spondylitis or in good health (not recorded which). Both conserved end residues are part of each CDR3. A D gene is named only where the DNA matches it firmly. Sizes are listed as once, few, many, or a class for an expanded clone.

size,V,D,length,J,CDR3,DNA
many,TRBV9,NA,13,TRBJ2-2,CASSSAESGELFF,TGTGCCAGCAGCTCGGCGGAATCCGGGGAGCTGTTTTTT
many,TRBV9,NA,14,TRBJ2-2,CASSVTPNTGELFF,TGTGCCAGCAGCGTCACACCGAACACCGGGGAGCTGTTTTTT
many,TRBV9,TRBD2,16,TRBJ2-1,CASSVGGSGSYNEQFF,TGTGCCAGCAGCGTAGGGGGTAGCGGGAGTTACAATGAGCAGTTCTTC
many,TRBV9,TRBD1,19,TRBJ1-1,CASSSRDRGLRRGNTEAFF,TGTGCCAGCAGCTCCCGGGACAGGGGCCTCAGGAGAGGGAACACTGAAGCTTTCTTT
many,TRBV9,NA,16,TRBJ2-2,CASSAPGATSTGELFF,TGTGCCAGCAGCGCGCCGGGGGCCACAAGCACCGGGGAGCTGTTTTTT
many,TRBV9,TRBD1,14,TRBJ1-6,CASSPRDRGSPLHF,TGTGCCAGCAGCCCCCGGGACAGGGGTTCACCCCTCCACTTT
many,TRBV9,TRBD2,16,TRBJ2-3,CASSVGPAGPTDTQYF,TGTGCCAGCAGCGTAGGCCCAGCGGGGCCCACAGATACGCAGTATTTT
many,TRBV9,TRBD1,16,TRBJ2-1,CASSVELRGQNNEQFF,TGTGCCAGCAGCGTAGAGTTAAGGGGGCAGAACAATGAGCAGTTCTTC
many,TRBV9,TRBD2,17,TRBJ2-1,CASSLVGIGSGSNEQFF,TGTGCCAGCAGTCTAGTAGGTATTGGTAGCGGGAGTAATGAGCAGTTCTTC
many,TRBV9,NA,14,TRBJ2-2,CATGGIANTGELFF,TGTGCCACCGGGGGCATCGCGAACACCGGGGAGCTGTTTTTT
many,TRBV9,NA,16,TRBJ2-2,CASSAAAEANTGELFF,TGTGCCAGCAGCGCGGCAGCGGAGGCGAACACCGGGGAGCTGTTTTTT
many,TRBV9,NA,12,TRBJ2-3,CASSEQGDTQYF,TGTGCCAGCAGCGAGCAGGGGGATACGCAGTATTTT
many,TRBV9,TRBD1,13,TRBJ1-2,CASSVEYGTALSF,TGTGCCAGCAGCGTAGAGTATGGGACAGCCCTCTCCTTC
medium-sized,TRBV29-1,NA,15,TRBJ2-1,CSVHYRDHRLNEQFF,TGCAGCGTTCATTACAGGGACCACCGCCTAAATGAGCAGTTCTTC
many,TRBV9,NA,18,TRBJ2-1,CASSFRPFQGDSYNEQFF,TGTGCCAGCAGCTTCCGTCCTTTTCAGGGAGATTCTTACAATGAGCAGTTCTTC